One sample yielded the 19 T cell receptor beta chains listed below, sequenced in a study of a mutant IDH1 vaccine in newly diagnosed glioma. Generated by immunoSEQ multiplex PCR, the TCRdb table keeps only in-frame clones and is missing some. The profile shows about 66,000 clones, roughly 74% of them singletons. Regarding time point: week 35, safety follow-up. A single vaccine dose contained 300 ug of mutant IDH1 20-mer peptide, and topical imiquimod was used with it. The antigens these receptors bind are not known. Here the sequenced sample was PBMCs, taken from a glioma patient whose treatment included an IDH1 peptide vaccine. These receptors originate from a man aged 45-65 years with glioma.

The chain carries TRBV6-5 and TRBJ1-3; D is ambiguous. Trimming left V 6 bases short and J 0 bases short, with 6 bases between. This CDR3 spans 13 amino acids. The V gene's germline CDR1 is MNHEY and CDR2 SVGAGI. CDR3 coding DNA: TGTGCCAGCAGCGAGGGCTCTGGAAACACCATATATTTT. This translates into CASSEGSGNTIYF.

V gene TRBV6-5 combines with J gene TRBJ1-1; possibly TRBD1 for D (5 bases). The CDR3 runs 15 residues. CDR1 and CDR2 (germline): MNHEY, SVGAGI. The germline V and J ends were trimmed by 4 bases and 4 bases, with 16 bases remaining between them. The CDR3 DNA is TGTGCCAGCAGTTCAGGGAGGGGTCAATCCACTGAAGCTTTCTTT. This encodes CASSSGRGQSTEAFF.

The rearrangement joins TRBV4-1 to TRBJ2-7; TRBD1 matches 7 bases. The CDR3 is 14 amino acids. J lost 3 bases, V lost 3 bases, and 5 bases had no gene match. Germline CDR1 reads MGHRA; CDR2 reads YSYEKL. The CDR3 reads CASSQGQFLYEQYF. The CDR3 bases are TGCGCCAGCAGCCAGGGACAGTTCCTCTACGAGCAGTACTTC.

This rearrangement joins TRBV28 to TRBJ1-2; perhaps TRBD1 as D (6 bases). CDR1 and CDR2 from the germline V gene are MDHEN and SYDVKM. Trimming pared 5 bases from V and 13 bases from J, leaving 14 bases between. The CDR3 contains 11 residues. The CDR3 is CASSRDRTATF. The CDR3 DNA is TGTGCCAGCAGTCGCGACAGGACGGCCACCTTC.

The chain couples TRBV29-1 to TRBJ1-1; unclear D gene. Trimming removed 6 bases from V and 10 bases from J, with 21 bases in between. Per the germline V gene, CDR1 is SQVTM and CDR2 is ANQGSEA. The length of the CDR3 is 13 residues. The CDR3 protein is CSVAGPTETLAFF. CDR3 nucleotide sequence: TGCAGCGTGGCCGGGCCGACTGAAACTTTAGCTTTCTTT.

The gene calls are TRBV5-1 and TRBJ2-5, with 11 bases lining up with TRBD2. Germline assignment: CDR1 SGHRS and CDR2 YFSETQ. The CDR3 loop spans 16 amino acids. V shed 4 bases and J 4 bases; nucleotides not matched to a gene: 9. The CDR3 sequence is CASSPNSGGAGETQYF. The CDR3 coding sequence is TGCGCCAGCAGCCCCAATAGCGGGGGGGCAGGAGAGACCCAGTACTTC.

The chain uses TRBV2 and TRBJ2-1, with TRBD1 matching 12 bases. With V trimmed by 6 bases and J by 8 bases, 5 bases remained unmatched. Germline values: CDR1 SNHLY, CDR2 FYNNEI. The CDR3 loop spans 14 amino acids. The CDR3 region is CASRPGQGAYEQFF. The CDR3 DNA reads as TGTGCCAGCAGACCGGGACAGGGGGCGTATGAGCAGTTCTTC. Together with reference TRBV2 and TRBJ2-1, the CDR3 gives the full variable domain: EPEVTQTPSHQVTQMGQEVILRCVPISNHLYFYWYRQILGQKVEFLVSFYNNEISEKSEIFDDQFSVERPDGSNFTLKIRSTKLEDSAMYFCASRPGQGAYEQFFGPGTRLTVL.

The rearrangement links TRBV30 to TRBJ1-1; D is unresolved. V shed 3 bases and J shed 0 bases, with 11 bases lying between them. Germline CDR1 is GTSNPN and CDR2 is SVGIG (reference sequence). The CDR3 contains 14 residues. CDR3 nucleotides: TGTGCCTGGAGCCCCCAGGCCATGAACACTGAAGCTTTCTTT. Its translation is CAWSPQAMNTEAFF.

CDR3 region: CASSRGSMNTEAFF. CDR3 sequence (DNA): TGTGCCAGCAGTAGGGGGAGTATGAACACTGAAGCTTTCTTT. This sequence joins TRBV27 and TRBJ1-1, with D tentatively TRBD1 (6 bases). The length of the CDR3 is 14 residues. Trimming took off 5 bases at V and 0 bases at J, with 10 bases between the two ends. Per germline, CDR1 MNHEY and CDR2 SMNVEV (reference sequence).

This clone was seen a handful of times. Written as DNA, the CDR3 is TGTGCCAGTACCCCGACGGCCCGGGGGTCGCAGCATTTT. It yields the protein CASTPTARGSQHF. This chain links TRBV19 with TRBJ1-5; D is perhaps TRBD1 (5 bases). Per the germline V gene, CDR1 is LNHDA and CDR2 is SQIVND (reference sequence). The CDR3 runs to 13 residues. V lost 7 bases, J lost 13 bases, and 20 bases lay in between.

This clone has only a few counts. V usage is TRBV30 and J usage is TRBJ1-2; D perhaps matches TRBD1 (6 bases). This CDR3 is built from 14 residues. Germline V gives CDR1 GTSNPN, CDR2 SVGIG (reference sequence). Trimming stripped 0 bases from V and 2 bases from J, with 10 bases between. CDR3 bases: TGTGCCTGGAGTGTAGGAACAGGGAACTATGGCTACACCTTC. This gives the protein CAWSVGTGNYGYTF.

V usage is TRBV19 and J usage is TRBJ2-4; 8 positions match TRBD2. Looked up from germline, CDR1 is LNHDA and CDR2 is SQIVND (reference sequence). V gave up 5 bases and J gave up 3 bases; unmatched junction bases: 6. The CDR3 spans 15 residues. The DNA of the CDR3 is TGTGCCAGTAGTCGGGGGGGGGCGGTCAAAAACATTCAGTACTTC. It codes for CASSRGGAVKNIQYF. Looking up the rest from reference TRBV19 and TRBJ2-4 gives the full variable domain: DGGITQSPKYLFRKEGQNVTLSCEQNLNHDAMYWYRQDPGQGLRLIYYSQIVNDFQKGDIAEGYSVSREKKESFPLTVTSAQKNPTAFYLCASSRGGAVKNIQYFGAGTRLSVL.

This clone was seen repeatedly, ten times or more. The rearrangement uses TRBV7-6 and TRBJ1-5, with a possible D match to TRBD1 (5 bases). CDR3 length: 15 amino acids. Germline V gene sequence: CDR1 SGHVS, CDR2 FNYEAQ. With 5 bases removed from V and 0 bases from J, the gap between germline ends came to 11 bases. CDR3 coding DNA: TGTGCCAGCAGCCCGGGGCGAAATAGCAATCAGCCCCAGCATTTT. Residues: CASSPGRNSNQPQHF.

The V gene is TRBV19, the J gene TRBJ1-5; D remains unclear. The V gene lost 3 bases and the J gene lost 1 base, with 7 bases spanning the gap. Per germline, CDR1 LNHDA and CDR2 SQIVND (reference sequence). The CDR3 runs to 14 residues. CDR3 sequence reads: CASSILSSNQPQHF. CDR3 coding DNA: TGTGCCAGTAGTATTCTCTCCAGCAATCAGCCCCAGCATTTT.

This clone was seen a few times. The chain uses TRBV27 and TRBJ2-3; no firm D call. Germline CDR1 reads MNHEY; CDR2 reads SMNVEV (reference sequence). Trimming removed 4 bases from V and 2 bases from J, with 13 bases in between. The CDR3 length is 15 residues. In nucleotides, the CDR3 is TGTGCCAGCAGTTCCCCGCAGGAAATCACAGATACGCAGTATTTT. Translation gives CASSSPQEITDTQYF.

In its sample, this clone ranks as medium-sized (0.01 to 0.1%). V gene TRBV5-4 combines with J gene TRBJ1-1; D perhaps matches TRBD1 (5 bases). This CDR3 has 13 amino acids. The V end was cut by 4 bases, the J end by 5 bases, with 12 bases between. Germline CDR1 is SGHNT and CDR2 is YYREEE (reference sequence). The CDR3 is CASSLLSGTEAFF. In DNA, the CDR3 is TGTGCCAGCAGCCTACTATCAGGGACTGAAGCTTTCTTT.

The rearrangement uses TRBV19 and TRBJ1-1; D not certain. V lost 3 bases and J lost 1, with 9 bases in between. The CDR3 sequence is 14 residues long. Per the germline V gene, CDR1 is LNHDA and CDR2 is SQIVND (reference sequence). The CDR3 nucleotides are TGTGCCAGTAGTATGGCCCTAACGAACACTGAAGCTTTCTTT. This encodes CASSMALTNTEAFF.

This clone was found many times. The chain links TRBV9 to TRBJ2-2, with TRBD1 as a possible D gene (5 bases). The germline CDR1 and CDR2 sequences are SGDLS and YYNGEE. V gave up 4 bases and J gave up 2 bases, with 9 bases separating them. CDR3 size: 14 residues. CDR3: CASSTDINTGELFF. The CDR3 DNA reads as TGTGCCAGCAGCACGGACATTAACACCGGGGAGCTGTTTTTT.

The chain is built from TRBV2 and TRBJ1-5; 9 positions agree with TRBD1. Germline CDR1 reads SNHLY; CDR2 reads FYNNEI. The CDR3 has 15 amino acids. The V and J ends lost 7 bases and 7 bases, in that order; junction bases with no gene match: 11. For the CDR3, the DNA is TGTGCCAGCATTCTAGATATGACAGGGGGACAGCCCCAGCATTTT. It codes for CASILDMTGGQPQHF.